Following are 30 T cell receptor beta chains from one sample sequenced in a study of blood T cell repertoires in COVID-19. TCRdb keeps only in-frame clones here, not all; method: immunoSEQ multiplex PCR. Of approximately 120,000 clones listed, around 82% were seen once; the top ten hold under 7%. Sequencing used peripheral blood. Every receptor here comes from a woman between 50 and 59 years old with acute or convalescent COVID-19.

The rearrangement joins TRBV7-2 to TRBJ2-2; D unresolved. The germline V gene has CDR1 SGHTA and CDR2 FQGNSA. Trimming removed 3 bases at V and 2 bases at J, with 7 bases between. This CDR3 is built from 14 residues. This chain's CDR3 is CASSFGPNTGELFF. Written as DNA, the CDR3 is TGTGCCAGCAGCTTTGGGCCAAACACCGGGGAGCTGTTTTTT.

The chain employs TRBV19 and TRBJ2-7, with a possible D match to TRBD1 (6 bases). CDR3 length: 14 amino acids. Germline-derived CDR1 and CDR2 are LNHDA and SQIVND (reference sequence). Trimming stripped 0 bases from V and 6 bases from J, with 12 bases between. For the CDR3, the DNA is TGTGCCAGTAGTATAGATCAAAGGGGGAGCGAGCAGTACTTC. Protein: CASSIDQRGSEQYF.

This chain connects TRBV29-1 to TRBJ2-7; 8 bases fit TRBD1. The CDR3 spans 15 residues. Germline CDR1 and CDR2: SQVTM and ANQGSEA. The V gene end was trimmed by 7 bases and the J gene end by 2 bases; junction bases not matched to a gene: 13. This CDR3 is CSASTGTGSTYEQYF. DNA for the CDR3: TGCAGCGCCAGTACCGGGACAGGCTCAACCTACGAGCAGTACTTC.

This chain uses TRBV5-1 with TRBJ1-4; D not resolved. V was trimmed by 2 bases and J by 8 bases, leaving 13 bases between them. Germline V CDR1 and CDR2: SGHRS, YFSETQ. The CDR3 consists of 14 residues. CDR3 DNA sequence: TGCGCCAGCAGCTTATCATGGACTATGGAAAAACTGTTTTTT. Its translation is CASSLSWTMEKLFF.

The CDR3 nucleotides read TGCGCCAGCAGCTTGGAGCTAGCGGGGGGGTACAATGAGCAGTTCTTC. Amino acids: CASSLELAGGYNEQFF. The rearrangement joins TRBV5-1 to TRBJ2-1, with 12 bases identical to TRBD2. Germline loops: CDR1 SGHRS, CDR2 YFSETQ. There are 16 residues in the CDR3. V was pared by 0 bases and J by 4 bases, with 2 bases of the junction left unmatched. Together with reference TRBV5-1 and TRBJ2-1, the CDR3 gives the full variable domain: KAGVTQTPRYLIKTRGQQVTLSCSPISGHRSVSWYQQTPGQGLQFLFEYFSETQRNKGNFPGRFSGRQFSNSRSEMNVSTLELGDSALYLCASSLELAGGYNEQFFGPGTRLTVL.

The chain recombines TRBV14 with TRBJ2-2; D may be TRBD1 (6 bases). With 0 bases removed from V and 3 bases from J, the gap between germline ends came to 17 bases. Germline assignment: CDR1 SGHDN and CDR2 FVKESK. This CDR3 is 18 amino acids long. CDR3 DNA: TGTGCCAGCAGCCAAGATCGTGTTCTACAGGGTCACACCGGGGAGCTGTTTTTT. Amino acids: CASSQDRVLQGHTGELFF.

The chain has TRBV10-3 and TRBJ2-6, with D possibly matching TRBD1 (5 bases). The CDR3 runs to 14 residues. V shed 6 bases and J shed 6 bases, with 12 bases lying between them. Germline V gene sequence: CDR1 ENHRY, CDR2 SYGVKD. The CDR3 DNA sequence: TGTGCCATCAGGTCGGCAGGGTCGGCCAACGTCCTGACTTTC. It specifies CAIRSAGSANVLTF.

The CDR3: CASSFDEGANTGELFF. The CDR3 DNA reads as TGTGCCAGCAGTTTTGATGAGGGGGCGAACACCGGGGAGCTGTTTTTT. The chain carries TRBV27 and TRBJ2-2; perhaps TRBD1 as D (6 bases). CDR3 length: 16 amino acids. Germline loops: CDR1 MNHEY, CDR2 SMNVEV (reference sequence). V was shortened by 3 bases and J by 0 bases, with 11 bases between the two germline ends.

The J gene is TRBJ2-1, the V gene TRBV3-1 (or the pseudogene TRBV3-2), with D possibly matching TRBD2 (6 bases). Germline loops: CDR1 LGHDT, CDR2 YNNKEL (reference sequence). The V and J ends lost 7 bases and 2 bases respectively, with 15 bases between them. CDR3 size: 15 residues. The CDR3 DNA follows: TGTGCCAGCACCCCCTCGGAGCGGGCCTACAATGAGCAGTTCTTC. Its translation is CASTPSERAYNEQFF.

The J gene is TRBJ1-1, the V gene TRBV20-1; D unresolved. In germline, CDR1 is DFQATT, CDR2 SNEGSKA (reference sequence). CDR3 length equals 11 residues. Between the trimmed V and J ends, which lost 5 bases and 2 bases, there was a span of 6 bases. As DNA, the CDR3 is TGCAGTGCTCCGACAAACACTGAAGCTTTCTTT. Protein: CSAPTNTEAFF.

The chain couples TRBV30 to TRBJ1-1, with no clear D. The CDR3 extends over 12 amino acids. Germline CDR1 and CDR2: GTSNPN and SVGIG (reference sequence). Trimming left V 2 bases short and J 8 bases short, with 12 bases between. The CDR3: CAWSLAETEAFF. The CDR3 bases are TGTGCCTGGAGTTTGGCAGAAACGGAAGCTTTCTTT.

This clone was counted a single time. The genes are TRBV18 and TRBJ1-2; 7 nucleotides line up with TRBD1. This CDR3 has 16 residues. From germline, CDR1 is KGHSH and CDR2 LQKENI. V was clipped by 3 bases and J by 3 bases; unmatched bases: 10. CDR3 region: CASSPTGTNSDYGYTF. In DNA form, the CDR3 reads TGTGCCAGCTCACCGACAGGGACCAACTCTGACTATGGCTACACCTTC.

The chain joins TRBV28 to TRBJ2-3, with TRBD1 matching 8 bases. This CDR3 spans 16 amino acids. With V trimmed by 7 bases and J by 2 bases, 11 bases remained unmatched. The germline gives CDR1 MDHEN, CDR2 SYDVKM. The CDR3 nucleotides are TGTGCCAGCAACCCAAACGGACAGGGCTACACAGATACGCAGTATTTT. Its protein is CASNPNGQGYTDTQYF.

The chain recombines TRBV6-1 with TRBJ1-2, with D tentatively TRBD1 (6 bases). The CDR3 runs to 14 residues. Germline loops: CDR1 MNHNS, CDR2 SASEGT. V lost 1 base to trimming and J lost 4 bases, with 10 bases between them. CDR3 amino acids: CASSEGQEFYGYTF. Here the CDR3 DNA reads TGTGCCAGCAGTGAAGGACAGGAGTTCTATGGCTACACCTTC.

This rearrangement joins TRBV10-2 to TRBJ2-6; perhaps TRBD2 as D (7 bases). The CDR3 is made up of 17 amino acids. In germline, CDR1 is WSHSY, CDR2 SAAADI. The ends were cut back, 1 base at V and 2 bases at J, with 12 bases in the middle. DNA of the CDR3: TGCGCCAGCAGTGAGTTGGGGGGGCGTACTGGGGCCAACGTCCTGACTTTC. It is translated as CASSELGGRTGANVLTF.

This clone has a single count. The chain couples TRBV5-5 to TRBJ1-1; 8 bases align to TRBD1. CDR3 size: 16 residues. Germline-derived CDR1 and CDR2 are SGHKS and YYEKEE (reference sequence). The V segment lost 4 bases and the J segment 0 bases; nucleotides outside the gene matches: 8. CDR3 DNA sequence: TGTGCCAGCAGCCCGGGACAGGCGGTAGTGAACACTGAAGCTTTCTTT. Amino acid sequence: CASSPGQAVVNTEAFF.

This clone appeared many times. The chain carries TRBV6-1 and TRBJ2-7; D is ambiguous. Germline V gene lookup returns CDR1 MNHNS and CDR2 SASEGT. Trimming removed 0 bases from V and 2 bases from J, with 8 bases in between. This CDR3 contains 14 residues. The chain's CDR3 is CASSEAIQTYEQYF. In DNA, the CDR3 is TGTGCCAGCAGTGAAGCCATCCAGACCTACGAGCAGTACTTC.

V is TRBV2 and J is TRBJ1-1, with D hard to call. V gave up 6 bases and J gave up 1 base, with 9 bases separating them. Germline CDR1 SNHLY, CDR2 FYNNEI. CDR3 size: 13 residues. The CDR3 loop reads CASRTEANTEAFF. The CDR3 DNA sequence: TGTGCCAGCAGAACCGAGGCGAACACTGAAGCTTTCTTT. Full variable domain (remainder filled in from reference TRBV2 and TRBJ1-1): EPEVTQTPSHQVTQMGQEVILRCVPISNHLYFYWYRQILGQKVEFLVSFYNNEISEKSEIFDDQFSVERPDGSNFTLKIRSTKLEDSAMYFCASRTEANTEAFFGQGTRLTVV.

The chain links TRBV6-2 or TRBV6-3 to TRBJ2-5, with D possibly being TRBD2 (5 bases). CDR1 MNHEY and CDR2 SVGEGT come from the germline V gene. Trimming shortened V by 2 bases and J by 6 bases, and 7 bases separated the two germline ends. CDR3 size: 12 residues. The CDR3 reads CASSYNGKTQYF. The CDR3 DNA reads as TGTGCCAGCAGTTACAACGGGAAGACCCAGTACTTC.

There are a few counts of this clone. V gene TRBV18 combines with J gene TRBJ1-2; D ambiguous. Trimming cost V 0 bases and J 6 bases, with 11 bases left between them. CDR1 KGHSH and CDR2 LQKENI come from the germline V gene. The CDR3 sequence is 14 residues long. CDR3 sequence reads: CASSPPSREDGYTF. The CDR3 DNA reads as TGTGCCAGCTCACCACCGTCACGGGAGGATGGCTACACCTTC.

This chain connects TRBV30 to TRBJ1-6; D remains ambiguous. Germline V gene lookup returns CDR1 GTSNPN and CDR2 SVGIG (reference sequence). The CDR3 length is 16 residues. V was trimmed by 1 base and J by 0 bases, leaving 10 bases between them. In nucleotides, the CDR3 is TGTGCCTGGAGTGCCGACACTCGCTCCTATAATTCACCCCTCCACTTT. Translated: CAWSADTRSYNSPLHF.

The chain links TRBV19 to TRBJ1-2; the D is unclear. Trimming took 3 bases from V and 6 from J, leaving 14 bases between them. Germline V gene data show CDR1 as LNHDA and CDR2 as SQIVND (reference sequence). The CDR3 runs 14 residues. CDR3 sequence (DNA): TGTGCCAGTAGTATTCAGGCCGGGGATGATGGCTACACCTTC. Protein sequence: CASSIQAGDDGYTF. The full variable domain, completed using reference TRBV19 and TRBJ1-2, is DGGITQSPKYLFRKEGQNVTLSCEQNLNHDAMYWYRQDPGQGLRLIYYSQIVNDFQKGDIAEGYSVSREKKESFPLTVTSAQKNPTAFYLCASSIQAGDDGYTFGSGTRLTVV.

This rearrangement joins TRBV12-3 or TRBV12-4 to TRBJ2-1; 7 bases match TRBD2. This CDR3 spans 13 amino acids. The V gene end was trimmed by 7 bases and the J gene end by 13 bases; junction bases not matched to a gene: 13. Here the CDR3 DNA reads TGTGCCAGCATGGGAGCAGCGGGGCAAACCCAGTTCTTC. This encodes CASMGAAGQTQFF.

The V call is TRBV3-1 (or the pseudogene TRBV3-2), the J call TRBJ2-3; D may be TRBD2 (5 bases). V was cut by 2 bases and J by 9 bases, with 9 bases left in between. The CDR3 spans 12 residues. The germline gives CDR1 LGHDT, CDR2 YNNKEL (reference sequence). CDR3 residues: CASSQTSGTQYF. In DNA form, the CDR3 reads TGTGCCAGCAGCCAAACTAGTGGCACGCAGTATTTT.

The chain employs TRBV3-1 (or the pseudogene TRBV3-2) and TRBJ2-3; 12 bases map to TRBD2. V shed 4 bases, J shed 5 bases, and the junction held 10 bases outside the gene matches. Germline V gives CDR1 LGHDT, CDR2 YNNKEL (reference sequence). This CDR3 is 17 amino acids long. The CDR3 region has the DNA TGTGCCAGCAGCCCCTTCCGACTAGCGGGGGCGAGAGATACGCAGTATTTT. Translation gives CASSPFRLAGARDTQYF.

The chain has TRBV7-9 and TRBJ1-2, with TRBD1 matching 7 bases. V was clipped by 1 base and J by 4 bases; unmatched bases: 3. From germline, CDR1 is SEHNR and CDR2 FQNEAQ (reference sequence). The CDR3 has 14 residues. This chain's CDR3 is CASSLGQGLYGYTF. The CDR3 nucleotides are TGTGCCAGCAGCTTAGGACAGGGACTCTATGGCTACACCTTC.

The genes are TRBV3-1 (or the pseudogene TRBV3-2) and TRBJ1-1; D may be TRBD1 (5 bases). V was trimmed by 7 bases and J by 1 base, leaving 10 bases between them. In germline, CDR1 is LGHDT, CDR2 YNNKEL (reference sequence). The CDR3 is 13 residues long. DNA for the CDR3: TGTGCCAGCAAACAGGCGCAGAACACTGAAGCTTTCTTT. It codes for CASKQAQNTEAFF.

A few counts support this clone. The chain's CDR3 is CASSLDSGISGNTIYF. CDR3 nucleotide sequence: TGTGCCAGCAGCTTAGATAGCGGAATCTCTGGAAACACCATATATTTT. The chain joins TRBV11-3 to TRBJ1-3; no definite D call. This CDR3 has 16 residues. V was trimmed by 0 bases and J by 0 bases, leaving 9 bases between them. Germline assignment: CDR1 SGHNT and CDR2 YENEEA.

The chain links TRBV5-5 to TRBJ2-4, with D perhaps TRBD2 (5 bases). The CDR3 contains 13 residues. The ends were cut back, 2 bases at V and 5 bases at J, with 8 bases in the middle. Germline loops: CDR1 SGHKS, CDR2 YYEKEE (reference sequence). DNA of the CDR3: TGTGCCAGCAGCTTACTAGGGCAAAACATTCAGTACTTC. Translating gives CASSLLGQNIQYF.

V gene TRBV7-2 combines with J gene TRBJ1-5; no definite D call. The CDR3 sequence is 15 residues long. Deletions cut 3 bases from V and 3 bases from J, with 12 bases between. CDR1 is SGHTA and CDR2 is FQGNSA in the germline V gene. In DNA, the CDR3 is TGTGCCAGCAGCTTGCTCTCGGGTCCCAATCAGCCCCAGCATTTT. Translation gives CASSLLSGPNQPQHF.